This TCR beta chain was identified during a study of T cell responses to AZD1222 COVID-19 vaccine. Regarding this clone: What it binds is unknown.

Regarding the study as a whole: Donors were mostly white British, more females; clonal diversity possibly underestimated.

The table came from immunoSEQ multiplex PCR; TCRdb's copy has only in-frame clones and leaves some out. Altogether about 180,000 clones are present, 94% being singletons, with the ten largest covering roughly 1.5%. Second-dose timings of about 4 or about 12 weeks were pooled. This CDR3 spans 14 amino acids. J gave up 9 bases and V 0 bases, and 3 bases lay outside the gene matches. The V gene's germline CDR1 is SGHNT and CDR2 YYREEE (reference sequence). Here the sequenced sample was peripheral blood, taken 28 days after the second AZD1222 dose. This clonotype originated in an adult who received the AZD1222 COVID-19 vaccine. The chain recombines TRBV5-4 with TRBJ1-6; 7 bases fit TRBD1. CDR3 sequence (DNA): TGTGCCAGCAGCTTGGTAGGGGGCAGTTCACCCCTCCACTTT. As protein: CASSLVGGSSPLHF.